This TCR beta chain is drawn from a study of beta chain features in type 1 diabetes. Study-wide results and limits: PCR might preferentially amplify shorter templates, equally in patients and controls. When Type 1 diabetes patients were examined, their TCRB CDR3s proved moderately but significantly shorter in all four CD4+ subsets.

The CDR3 is made up of 15 amino acids. Per germline, CDR1 SGHRS and CDR2 YFSETQ. Trimming stripped 7 bases from V and 4 bases from J, with 20 bases between. Note on this clone: Antigen: not known.

Sequenced material consisted of expressed TCRB transcripts (all of the isolated RNA was reverse transcribed). Sequenced by immunoSEQ multiplex PCR; TCRdb stores in-frame clones only, minus some. The sample consists of a few hundred thousand clones, around 9.6% of them appearing once. The chain has TRBV5-1 and TRBJ1-1; D not resolved. The sequenced sample consisted of central memory CD4+ T cells from blood. The source is a man younger than 45 with type 1 diabetes. The DNA of the CDR3 is TGCGCCAGCCGCCCCGCGCCAGCCGGTGGCACTGAAGCTTTCTTT. Protein product: CASRPAPAGGTEAFF.